This TCR beta chain was sequenced during a study of T cell responses to AZD1222 COVID-19 vaccine. Data came from immunoSEQ multiplex PCR; TCRdb stores just in-frame clones and leaves some out. Of around 92,000 clones in the sample, about 90% are singletons; the top ten hold 7.5%. Germline values: CDR1 SGHDT, CDR2 YYEEEE. V shed 4 bases and J shed 10 bases, with 12 bases lying between them. The CDR3 is made up of 12 amino acids. General study results and limits: Samples come after the peak T cell response, not at day 14. It was only a handful of AZD1222 recipients who were seropositive at baseline. Variant regions that are unmutated are reportedly the target of nearly half of spike-specific TCRs.

A word on this clone: Its antigen is undetermined.

The rearrangement links TRBV5-6 to TRBJ2-1; no clear D. Here the sequenced sample was peripheral blood, taken on day 0 of AZD1222 vaccination. The clonotype originates from an adult in good health. The DNA of the CDR3 is TGTGCCAGCAGCCCCCTGGCAGCCGAGCAGTTCTTC. Encoded protein: CASSPLAAEQFF.